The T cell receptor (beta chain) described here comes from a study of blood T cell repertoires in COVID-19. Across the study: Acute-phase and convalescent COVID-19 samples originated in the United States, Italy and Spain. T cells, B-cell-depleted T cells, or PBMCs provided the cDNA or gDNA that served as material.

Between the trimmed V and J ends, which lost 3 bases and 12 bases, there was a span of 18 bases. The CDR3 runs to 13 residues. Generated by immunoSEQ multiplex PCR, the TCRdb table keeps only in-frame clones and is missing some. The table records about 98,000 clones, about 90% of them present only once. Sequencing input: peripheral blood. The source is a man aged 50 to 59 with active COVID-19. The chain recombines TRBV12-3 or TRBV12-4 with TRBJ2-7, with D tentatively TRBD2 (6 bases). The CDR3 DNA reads TGTGCCAGCAGTTTCGGGGACTTCCTTTCCCCGTACTTC. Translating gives CASSFGDFLSPYF.